This is a list of T cell receptor beta chains from one sample in a study of blood T cell repertoires in COVID-19. Measured with immunoSEQ multiplex PCR; TCRdb has only the in-frame clones, and not every one. The sample lists 140,000 to 150,000 clones; 65% to 85% were seen once. Sequenced material: PBMCs or T cells enriched from blood (not recorded which). These receptors came from a woman aged 45-59 years who had been exposed to COVID-19. CDR3s include the opening cysteine and the closing phenylalanine or tryptophan. A D gene is named only where the DNA matches it firmly. Some rows have no size entry. The others give once, few or many, or a class for an expanded clone.

>TRBV3-1/TRBV3-2|TRBD1|NA|TRBJ1-2
TGTGCCAGCAGCCTACAGGGGGCAGCTAACTATGGCTACACCTTC
CASSLQGAANYGYTF
>TRBV5-1|TRBD1|NA|TRBJ1-6
TGCGCCAGCAGCACTACCCGGGACAGGGTACAATCACCCCTCCACTTT
CASSTTRDRVQSPLHF
>TRBV7-2|TRBD1|few|TRBJ1-2
TGTGCCAGCAGCTCCCTCGGGGACAGGCGCTATGGCTACACCTTC
CASSSLGDRRYGYTF
>TRBV5-6|TRBD1|NA|TRBJ1-1
TGTGCCAGCAGCTCCGGGGACAGGTGGAACACTGAAGCTTTCTTT
CASSSGDRWNTEAFF
>TRBV14|NA|NA|TRBJ1-2
TGTGCCAGCAGCCAAAGCCCAACCTATGGCTACACCTTC
CASSQSPTYGYTF
>TRBV30|NA|NA|TRBJ1-5
TGTGCCTGGAGTGTTCGTCAGGGCAATCAGCCCCAGCATTTT
CAWSVRQGNQPQHF
>TRBV7-9|TRBD1|NA|TRBJ2-1
TGTGCCAGCAGCTTAGCTGCTGGGACAGGGGCCTACAATGAGCAGTTCTTC
CASSLAAGTGAYNEQFF
>TRBV12-5|NA|NA|TRBJ1-6
TGTGCTAGTGCCACAGAGACAGAGAATTCACCCCTCCACTTT
CASATETENSPLHF
>TRBV5-1|TRBD2|once|TRBJ2-1
TGCGCCAGCAGTGACGGGACTAGCGGGAGAGGGATCTTC
CASSDGTSGRGIF
>TRBV6-5|TRBD2|NA|TRBJ2-7
TGTGCCAGCAGGTCCGGACTAGCGGGAAACGAGCAGTACTTC
CASRSGLAGNEQYF
>TRBV4-3|NA|few|TRBJ2-7
TGCGCCAGCAGCCAAGATGCCTTAGGGGCATACGAGCAGTACTTC
CASSQDALGAYEQYF
>TRBV5-1|NA|NA|TRBJ2-3
TGCGCCAGCAGCCCGGCCCTGGACAGACCCACAGATACGCAGTATTTT
CASSPALDRPTDTQYF
>TRBV10-1|TRBD2|few|TRBJ2-7
TGCGCCAGTAGTACTAGCGGGGTTCACGAGCAGTACTTC
CASSTSGVHEQYF
>TRBV4-3|NA|few|TRBJ2-2
TGCGCCAGCAGCCTCGAGAGCACCGGCGGGGAGCTGTTTTTT
CASSLESTGGELFF
>TRBV7-2|NA|NA|TRBJ1-4
TGTGCCAGCAGCTTACATGCCTATAATGAAAAACTGTTTTTT
CASSLHAYNEKLFF
>TRBV6-4|TRBD2|NA|TRBJ2-1
TGTGCCAGCAGTCTAGCGGGGGCCAACAATGAGCAGTTCTTC
CASSLAGANNEQFF
>TRBV27|NA|NA|TRBJ1-4
TGTGCCAGCACCCATACAGGGCTTAATGAAAAACTGTTTTTT
CASTHTGLNEKLFF
>TRBV4-1|NA|NA|TRBJ1-3
TGCGCCAGCAGCCAGCAGGGGAGAAACACCATATATTTT
CASSQQGRNTIYF
>TRBV30|NA|NA|TRBJ2-5
TGTGCCTGGAGTGGACAGACCCAAGAGACCCAGTACTTC
CAWSGQTQETQYF
>TRBV3-1/TRBV3-2|NA|NA|TRBJ2-3
TGTGCCAGCAGCCACCCGAGAGGGATGATTGCAGATACGCAGTATTTT
CASSHPRGMIADTQYF
>TRBV15|NA|NA|TRBJ2-1
TGTGCCACCAGCAGACCGGGAGGACAGTTCGATGAGCAGTTCTTC
CATSRPGGQFDEQFF
>TRBV11-2|NA|NA|TRBJ2-7
TGTGCCAGCAGCTTAGCTGACAGAATACTTAATCAGCAGTACTTC
CASSLADRILNQQYF
>TRBV14|TRBD2|NA|TRBJ2-7
TGTGCCAGCAGCCAAGATTCAGGACTAGTTTACGAGCAGTACTTC
CASSQDSGLVYEQYF
>TRBV20-1|NA|NA|TRBJ1-3
TGCAGTGCTAGTCGGGGGGCTGGAAACACCATATATTTT
CSASRGAGNTIYF
>TRBV7-9|NA|NA|TRBJ1-5
TGTGCCAGCAGCTTGGCAAATGGACTTTATAGCAATCAGCCCCAGCATTTT
CASSLANGLYSNQPQHF
>TRBV6-6|TRBD2|NA|TRBJ2-4
TGTGCCAGCACTCGGGCTAGCGGGGGGGCCGTCAAAAACATTCAGTACTTC
CASTRASGGAVKNIQYF
>TRBV27|NA|NA|TRBJ1-6
TGTGCCAGCAGTACTTTGAGTTATAATTCACCCCTCCACTTT
CASSTLSYNSPLHF
>TRBV12-3/TRBV12-4|NA|NA|TRBJ1-5
TGTGCCAGCAGTTTAGCGCGAATTCAGCCCCAGCATTTT
CASSLARIQPQHF
>TRBV19|TRBD1|NA|TRBJ1-5
TGTGCCACCCAGGGGGGTTTTAGCAATCAGCCCCAGCATTTT
CATQGGFSNQPQHF
>TRBV27|NA|NA|TRBJ2-7
TGTGCCAGCAGTTTATCGGGCACCCTCGAGCAGTACTTC
CASSLSGTLEQYF
>TRBV18|TRBD1|few|TRBJ1-2
TGTGCCAGCTCACCTAGACAGGGCGTAGTCACCTTC
CASSPRQGVVTF
>TRBV28|TRBD1|many|TRBJ1-5
TGTGCCAGCAGTGGAGGCCAGGGGGCCGGTCAGCCCCAGCATTTT
CASSGGQGAGQPQHF
>TRBV15|TRBD1|NA|TRBJ1-4
TGTGCCACCAGCAGACACCGGGACAGGGAGGAAAAACTGTTTTTT
CATSRHRDREEKLFF
>TRBV11-3|NA|NA|TRBJ1-2
TGTGCCAGCAGCTTCCTGACAGCCGAGGGCTACACCTTC
CASSFLTAEGYTF
>TRBV5-6|NA|once|TRBJ1-2
TGTGCCAGCAGCTTTCCAGGGGCGAACTATGGCTACACCTTC
CASSFPGANYGYTF
>TRBV25-1|NA|NA|TRBJ1-2
TGTGCCAGCAGGCGGCAGAACTATGGCTACACCTTC
CASRRQNYGYTF